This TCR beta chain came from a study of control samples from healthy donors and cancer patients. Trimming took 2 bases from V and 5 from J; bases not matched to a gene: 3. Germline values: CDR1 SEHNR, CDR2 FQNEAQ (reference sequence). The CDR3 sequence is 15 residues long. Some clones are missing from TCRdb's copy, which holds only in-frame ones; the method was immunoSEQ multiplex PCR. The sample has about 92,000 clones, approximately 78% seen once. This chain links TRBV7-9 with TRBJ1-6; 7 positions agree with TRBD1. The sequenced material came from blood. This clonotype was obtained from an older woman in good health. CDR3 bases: TGTGCCAGCAGCTTATTCGGGACAGATAATTCACCCCTCCACTTT. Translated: CASSLFGTDNSPLHF.